This T cell receptor (beta chain) came from a study of Tregs in tolerant kidney transplant recipients. As regards this clone: The antigen remains undetermined.

Unstimulated regulatory T cells (CD4+CD25+CD127-), CD4+CD25- non-regulatory cells, CD4 and CD8 cells were FACS-sorted from thawed PBMCs. Study-wide results and limits: Biological reproducibility was not directly addressed in this study. Tregs expanded with activated donor B cells seemed most donor-specific. Findings come from small patient numbers and require larger validation.

Between the trimmed V and J ends, which lost 2 bases and 0 bases, there was a span of 7 bases. This CDR3 region has 13 residues. Germline V lookup: CDR1 SQVTM, CDR2 ANQGSEA. Only in-frame clones appear in the TCRdb table, and some are missing; sequencing was by immunoSEQ multiplex PCR. The data contain around 230,000 clones, approximately 83% of them singletons. The chain is built from TRBV29-1 and TRBJ1-1; D remains ambiguous. Input material: CD4+ T cells from blood. The receptor was derived from a human donor in good health. The CDR3: CSVEPGMNTEAFF. CDR3 bases: TGCAGCGTTGAACCTGGGATGAACACTGAAGCTTTCTTT.